Listed here are 13 T cell receptor beta chains from one sample, sequenced in a study of technical replicates of blood from several donors. Profiled with immunoSEQ multiplex PCR; TCRdb holds only in-frame clones, not every one. Of 72,000 or so clones in the sample, around 92% are singletons; the top ten hold about 0.43%. Sequencing used T cells isolated from PBMCs. Receptors originate from a human donor in good health.

The chain is built from TRBV5-4 and TRBJ1-2; TRBD1 agrees at 7 bases. This CDR3 contains 17 residues. CDR1 and CDR2 from the germline V gene are SGHNT and YYREEE (reference sequence). V gave up 2 bases and J gave up 7 bases; unmatched junction bases: 17. CDR3 residues: CASSFSGQALVLGGYTF. CDR3 DNA: TGTGCCAGCAGCTTTAGCGGACAGGCTCTGGTCCTAGGTGGCTACACCTTC.

The gene calls are TRBV18 and TRBJ2-2; 9 bases align to TRBD2. The J segment lost 1 base and the V segment lost 0 bases, leaving 0 bases of the junction unmatched. Germline-derived CDR1 and CDR2 are KGHSH and LQKENI. The CDR3 is made up of 16 amino acids. Written as DNA, the CDR3 is TGTGCCAGCTCACCACCGACTAGCGGGAACACCGGGGAGCTGTTTTTT. Protein product: CASSPPTSGNTGELFF. Drawing the rest from reference TRBV18 and TRBJ2-2, the complete variable domain is NAGVMQNPRHLVRRRGQEARLRCSPMKGHSHVYWYRQLPEEGLKFMVYLQKENIIDESGMPKERFSAEFPKEGPSILRIQQVVRGDSAAYFCASSPPTSGNTGELFFGEGSRLTVL.

The gene calls are TRBV5-8 and TRBJ1-2; 7 positions match TRBD1. Germline-derived CDR1 and CDR2 are SGHTS and YDEGEE. The junction had 6 bases not matched to a gene; V was cut back by 3 bases and J by 1 base. The CDR3 consists of 15 residues. As DNA, the CDR3 is TGTGCCAGCAGCTACGGGACAGCCAATAACTATGGCTACACCTTC. Residues: CASSYGTANNYGYTF. The whole variable domain, filled in from reference TRBV5-8 and TRBJ1-2, reads EAGVTQSPTHLIKTRGQQATLRCSPISGHTSVYWYQQALGLGLQFLLWYDEGEERNRGNFPPRFSGRQFPNYSSELNVNALELEDSALYLCASSYGTANNYGYTFGSGTRLTVV.

This clone was counted a single time. The chain combines TRBV6-5 with TRBJ1-1, with D unclear. The CDR3 runs to 12 residues. Germline CDR1 and CDR2: MNHEY and SVGAGI. The germline V and J ends were trimmed by 10 bases and 3 bases, with 12 bases remaining between them. Here the CDR3 DNA reads TGTGCCACCGGGGAGTTGGACACTGAAGCTTTCTTT. Amino acid sequence: CATGELDTEAFF.

V gene TRBV21-1 combines with J gene TRBJ2-6; the table's D call, TRBD1, has no DNA check behind it. TRBV21-1 is noted as a pseudogene. This CDR3 comprises 16 residues. CDR3: CASSTPQGDGANVLTF. CDR3 in DNA: TGTGCCAGCAGCACGCCCCAGGGGGACGGGGCCAACGTCCTGACTTTC.

V is TRBV27 and J is TRBJ1-3; no clear D. Germline V CDR1 and CDR2: MNHEY, SMNVEV (reference sequence). The CDR3 is 13 amino acids. V shed 5 bases and J shed 0 bases, with 5 bases lying between them. CDR3 protein: CASSQASGNTIYF. The CDR3 DNA is TGTGCCAGCAGTCAGGCCTCTGGAAACACCATATATTTT.

The chain recombines TRBV5-1 with TRBJ1-1; 7 bases are shared with TRBD1. The CDR3 has 14 residues. V lost 4 bases and J lost 4; bases outside the gene matches: 7. Germline assignment: CDR1 SGHRS and CDR2 YFSETQ. CDR3 region: CASSNRGGSTEAFF. CDR3 coding DNA: TGCGCCAGCAGCAACAGGGGTGGAAGCACTGAAGCTTTCTTT.

This clone has just one count. The CDR3 DNA sequence: TGTGCCTGGAGTTCGCGGGAGACCCAGTACTTC. Encoded protein: CAWSSRETQYF. The V and J genes are TRBV30 and TRBJ2-5; D gene uncertain. The CDR3 is 11 residues long. Germline loops: CDR1 GTSNPN, CDR2 SVGIG (reference sequence). Trimming cost V 2 bases and J 5 bases, with 6 bases left between them.

The V gene is TRBV6-5, the J gene TRBJ1-1; no definite D call. Looked up from germline, CDR1 is MNHEY and CDR2 is SVGAGI. V was pared by 6 bases and J by 10 bases, with 12 bases between. The CDR3 loop spans 11 amino acids. The CDR3 DNA sequence: TGTGCCAGCAGAGACATCGTTGGAGCTTTCTTT. This encodes CASRDIVGAFF.

This chain connects TRBV4-1 to TRBJ1-2; 9 nucleotides align to TRBD1. Germline V gives CDR1 MGHRA, CDR2 YSYEKL. J was trimmed by 4 bases and V by 4 bases; bases with no gene match: 13. The CDR3 length is 17 residues. The CDR3 here is CASSPHRDREEGYGYTF. CDR3 DNA: TGCGCCAGCAGCCCGCACCGGGACAGGGAGGAGGGCTATGGCTACACCTTC.

CDR3 residues: CASSNMDRAGNTIYF. The CDR3 bases are TGTGCCAGCAGCAATATGGACAGGGCAGGAAACACCATATATTTT. The chain combines TRBV7-8 with TRBJ1-3; 8 bases are shared with TRBD1. After removal of 5 bases from V and 4 bases from J, the junction contained 7 bases not matched to a gene. CDR3 length: 15 residues. Germline CDR1 and CDR2: SGHVS and FQNEAQ.

The chain couples TRBV18 to TRBJ2-5, with D perhaps TRBD2 (5 bases). The CDR3 is 17 residues long. V gave up 1 base and J gave up 2 bases, with 17 bases separating them. The V gene's germline CDR1 is KGHSH and CDR2 LQKENI. DNA for the CDR3: TGTGCCAGCTCACCACGGAGACTAACAAGCGAACAAGAGACCCAGTACTTC. It translates to CASSPRRLTSEQETQYF.

This chain links TRBV27 with TRBJ2-7, with 13 nucleotides matching TRBD2. The CDR3 totals 14 residues. The trim removed 5 bases at V and 5 bases at J, leaving 3 bases unmatched. Germline V gene data show CDR1 as MNHEY and CDR2 as SMNVEV (reference sequence). The CDR3 sequence is CASSLGLAGDEQYF. CDR3 nucleotide sequence: TGTGCCAGCAGTCTAGGACTAGCGGGAGACGAGCAGTACTTC.